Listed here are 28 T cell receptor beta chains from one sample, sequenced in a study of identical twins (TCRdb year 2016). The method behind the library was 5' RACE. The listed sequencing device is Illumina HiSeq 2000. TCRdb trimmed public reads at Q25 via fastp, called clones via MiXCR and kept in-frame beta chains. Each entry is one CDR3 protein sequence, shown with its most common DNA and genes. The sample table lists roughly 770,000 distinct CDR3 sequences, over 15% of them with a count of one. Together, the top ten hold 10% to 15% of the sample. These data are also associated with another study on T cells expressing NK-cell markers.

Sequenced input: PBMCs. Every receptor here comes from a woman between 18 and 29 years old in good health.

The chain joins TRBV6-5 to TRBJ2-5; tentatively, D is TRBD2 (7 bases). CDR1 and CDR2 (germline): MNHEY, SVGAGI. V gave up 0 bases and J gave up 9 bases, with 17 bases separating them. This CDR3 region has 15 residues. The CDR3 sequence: CASSYSKSRGGAQYF. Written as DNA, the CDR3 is TGTGCCAGCAGTTACTCGAAGTCGAGAGGGGGGGCCCAGTACTTC.

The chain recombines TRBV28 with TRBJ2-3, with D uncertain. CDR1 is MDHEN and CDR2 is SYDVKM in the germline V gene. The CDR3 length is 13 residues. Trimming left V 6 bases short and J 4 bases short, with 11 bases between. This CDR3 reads CASSLPRSDTQYF. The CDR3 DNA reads TGTGCCAGCAGCCTTCCTAGGTCAGATACGCAGTATTTT.

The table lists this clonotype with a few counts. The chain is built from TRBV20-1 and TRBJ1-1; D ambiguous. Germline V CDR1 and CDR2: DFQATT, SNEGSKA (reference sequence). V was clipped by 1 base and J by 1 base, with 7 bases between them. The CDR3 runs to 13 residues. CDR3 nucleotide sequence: TGCAGTGCTAGAGTGCAACGGAACACTGAAGCTTTCTTT. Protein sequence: CSARVQRNTEAFF.

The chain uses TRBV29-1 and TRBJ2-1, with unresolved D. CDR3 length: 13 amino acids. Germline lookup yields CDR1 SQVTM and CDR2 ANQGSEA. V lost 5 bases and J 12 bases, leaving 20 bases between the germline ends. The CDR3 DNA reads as TGCAGCGTTCCCCCCCCCACGGGTGTAGGGCAGTTCTTC. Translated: CSVPPPTGVGQFF.

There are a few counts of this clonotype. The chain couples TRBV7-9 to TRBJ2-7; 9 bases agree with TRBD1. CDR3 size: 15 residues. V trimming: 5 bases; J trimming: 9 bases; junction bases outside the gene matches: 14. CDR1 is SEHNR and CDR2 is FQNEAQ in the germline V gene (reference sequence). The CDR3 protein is CASSTPTGTGFWQYF. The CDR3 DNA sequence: TGTGCCAGCAGCACGCCAACCGGGACAGGGTTCTGGCAGTACTTC.

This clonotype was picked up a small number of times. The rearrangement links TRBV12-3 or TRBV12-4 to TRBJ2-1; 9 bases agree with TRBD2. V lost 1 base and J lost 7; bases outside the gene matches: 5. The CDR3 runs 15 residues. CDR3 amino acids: CASSLVQRGVNEQFF. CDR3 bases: TGTGCCAGCAGTTTAGTTCAGCGGGGGGTGAATGAGCAGTTCTTC.

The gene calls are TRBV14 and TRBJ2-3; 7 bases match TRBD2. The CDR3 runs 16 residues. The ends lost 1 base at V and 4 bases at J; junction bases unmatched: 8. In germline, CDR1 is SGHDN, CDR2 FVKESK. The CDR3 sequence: CASSQGLAWDPDTQYF. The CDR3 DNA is TGTGCCAGCAGCCAAGGACTAGCATGGGACCCAGATACGCAGTATTTT.

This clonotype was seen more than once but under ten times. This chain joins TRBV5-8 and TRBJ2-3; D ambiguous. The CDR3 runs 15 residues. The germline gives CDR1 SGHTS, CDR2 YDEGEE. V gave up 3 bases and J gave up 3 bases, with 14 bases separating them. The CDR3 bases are TGTGCCAGCAGCTCGGAAGGTATCGGAACAGATACGCAGTATTTT. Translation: CASSSEGIGTDTQYF.

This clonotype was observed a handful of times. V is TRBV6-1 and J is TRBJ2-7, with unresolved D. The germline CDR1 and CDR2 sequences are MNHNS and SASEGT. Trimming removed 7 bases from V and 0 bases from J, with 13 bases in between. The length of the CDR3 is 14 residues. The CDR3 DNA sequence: TGTGCCAGCAAATATTCGTCCAGCTCCTACGAGCAGTACTTC. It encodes CASKYSSSSYEQYF.

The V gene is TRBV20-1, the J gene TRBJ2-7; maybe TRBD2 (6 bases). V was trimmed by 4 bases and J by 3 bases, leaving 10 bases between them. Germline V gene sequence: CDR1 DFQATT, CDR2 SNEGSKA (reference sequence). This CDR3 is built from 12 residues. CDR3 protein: CSAKAEGYEQYF. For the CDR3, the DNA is TGCAGTGCTAAGGCGGAGGGCTACGAGCAGTACTTC.

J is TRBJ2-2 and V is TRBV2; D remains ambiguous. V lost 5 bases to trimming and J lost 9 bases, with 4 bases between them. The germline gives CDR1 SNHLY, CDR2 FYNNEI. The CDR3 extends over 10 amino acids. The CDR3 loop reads CASSPRELFF. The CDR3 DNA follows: TGTGCCAGCAGTCCCAGGGAGCTGTTTTTT.

The CDR3 reads CASSQTSGVRGEQFF. The CDR3 nucleotides read TGCGCCAGCAGCCAAACTAGCGGGGTCCGGGGTGAGCAGTTCTTC. The chain links TRBV5-1 to TRBJ2-1; 10 bases agree with TRBD2. Germline loops: CDR1 SGHRS, CDR2 YFSETQ. The CDR3 totals 15 residues. The V and J ends lost 4 bases and 9 bases, in that order; junction bases with no gene match: 10.

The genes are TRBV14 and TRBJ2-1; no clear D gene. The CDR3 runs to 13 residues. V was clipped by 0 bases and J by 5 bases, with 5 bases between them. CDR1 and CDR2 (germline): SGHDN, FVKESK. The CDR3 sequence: CASSQDGNNEQFF. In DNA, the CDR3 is TGTGCCAGCAGCCAAGATGGTAACAATGAGCAGTTCTTC.

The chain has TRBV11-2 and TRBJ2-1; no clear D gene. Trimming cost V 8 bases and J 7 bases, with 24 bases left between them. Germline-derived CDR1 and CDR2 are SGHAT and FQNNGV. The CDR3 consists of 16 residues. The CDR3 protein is CASALPFAASLNEQFF. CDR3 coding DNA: TGTGCCAGCGCCCTACCCTTTGCGGCGTCTTTGAATGAGCAGTTCTTC. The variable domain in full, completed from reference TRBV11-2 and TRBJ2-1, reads EAGVAQSPRYKIIEKRQSVAFWCNPISGHATLYWYQQILGQGPKLLIQFQNNGVVDDSQLPKDRFSAERLKGVDSTLKIQPAKLEDSAVYLCASALPFAASLNEQFFGPGTRLTVL.

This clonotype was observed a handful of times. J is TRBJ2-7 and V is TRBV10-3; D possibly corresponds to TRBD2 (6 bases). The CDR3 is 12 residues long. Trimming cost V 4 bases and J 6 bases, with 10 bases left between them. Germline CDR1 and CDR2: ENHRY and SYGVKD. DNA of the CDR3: TGTGCCATCAGTGGGGGAGGCTCCGAGCAGTACTTC. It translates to CAISGGGSEQYF.

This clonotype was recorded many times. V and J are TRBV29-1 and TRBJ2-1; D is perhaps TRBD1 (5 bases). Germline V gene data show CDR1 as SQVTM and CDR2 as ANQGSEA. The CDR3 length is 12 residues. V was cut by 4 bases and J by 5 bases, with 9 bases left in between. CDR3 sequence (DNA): TGCAGCGTTGTCAGGGTGAACAATGAGCAGTTCTTC. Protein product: CSVVRVNNEQFF.

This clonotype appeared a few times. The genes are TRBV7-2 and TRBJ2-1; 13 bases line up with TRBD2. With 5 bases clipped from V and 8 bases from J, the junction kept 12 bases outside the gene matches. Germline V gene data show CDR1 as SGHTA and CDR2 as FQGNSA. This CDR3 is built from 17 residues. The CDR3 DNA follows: TGTGCCAGCAGCCCGACTAGCGGGAGGAGTGCAGCGGATGAGCAGTTCTTC. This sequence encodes CASSPTSGRSAADEQFF.

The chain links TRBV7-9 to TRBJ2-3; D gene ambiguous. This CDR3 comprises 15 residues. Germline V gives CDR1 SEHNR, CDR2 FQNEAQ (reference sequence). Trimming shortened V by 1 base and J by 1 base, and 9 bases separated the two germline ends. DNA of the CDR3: TGTGCCAGCAGCTTAGGTCTCCCTGGCACAGATACGCAGTATTTT. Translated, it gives CASSLGLPGTDTQYF.

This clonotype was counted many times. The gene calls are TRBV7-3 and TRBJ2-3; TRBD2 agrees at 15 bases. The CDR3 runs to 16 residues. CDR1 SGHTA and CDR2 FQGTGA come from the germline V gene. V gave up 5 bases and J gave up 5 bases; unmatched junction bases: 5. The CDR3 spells CASSPGLAGGQDTQYF. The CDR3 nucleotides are TGTGCCAGCAGCCCCGGACTAGCGGGGGGGCAAGATACGCAGTATTTT.

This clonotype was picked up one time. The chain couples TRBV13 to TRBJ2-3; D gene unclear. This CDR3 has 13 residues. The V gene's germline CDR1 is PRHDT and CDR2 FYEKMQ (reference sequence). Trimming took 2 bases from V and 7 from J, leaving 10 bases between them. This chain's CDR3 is CASSLRGENTQYF. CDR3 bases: TGTGCCAGCAGCTTACGCGGAGAGAATACGCAGTATTTT.

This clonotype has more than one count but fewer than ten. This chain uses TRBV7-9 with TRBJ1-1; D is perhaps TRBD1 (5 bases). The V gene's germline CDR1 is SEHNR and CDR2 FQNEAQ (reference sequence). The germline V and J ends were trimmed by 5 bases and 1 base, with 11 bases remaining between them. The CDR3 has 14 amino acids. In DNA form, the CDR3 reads TGTGCCAGCAGCCGAATCACAGGGAACACTGAAGCTTTCTTT. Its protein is CASSRITGNTEAFF.

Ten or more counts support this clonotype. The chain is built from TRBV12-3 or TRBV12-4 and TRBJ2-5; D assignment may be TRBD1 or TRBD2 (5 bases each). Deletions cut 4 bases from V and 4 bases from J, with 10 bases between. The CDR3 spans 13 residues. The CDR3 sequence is CASSSSGGETQYF. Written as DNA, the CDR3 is TGTGCCAGCAGTTCTAGTGGGGGAGAGACCCAGTACTTC.

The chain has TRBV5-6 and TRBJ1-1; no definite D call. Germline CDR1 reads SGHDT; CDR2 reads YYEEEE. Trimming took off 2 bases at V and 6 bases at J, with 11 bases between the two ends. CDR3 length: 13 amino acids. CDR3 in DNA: TGTGCCAGCAGCTTTCCGACGTTTCCTGAAGCTTTCTTT. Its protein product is CASSFPTFPEAFF.

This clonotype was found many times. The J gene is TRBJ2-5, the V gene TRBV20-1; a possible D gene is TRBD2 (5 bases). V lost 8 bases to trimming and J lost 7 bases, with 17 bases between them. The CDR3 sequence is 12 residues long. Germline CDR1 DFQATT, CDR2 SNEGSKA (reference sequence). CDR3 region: CSRMAGRGTQYF. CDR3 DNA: TGCAGTAGAATGGCGGGCCGTGGGACCCAGTACTTC.

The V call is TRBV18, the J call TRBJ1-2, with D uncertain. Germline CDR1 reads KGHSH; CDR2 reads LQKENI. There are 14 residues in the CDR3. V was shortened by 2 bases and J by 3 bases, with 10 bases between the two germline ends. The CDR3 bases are TGTGCCAGCTCACCATCTACGCATTACTATGGCTACACCTTC. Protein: CASSPSTHYYGYTF.

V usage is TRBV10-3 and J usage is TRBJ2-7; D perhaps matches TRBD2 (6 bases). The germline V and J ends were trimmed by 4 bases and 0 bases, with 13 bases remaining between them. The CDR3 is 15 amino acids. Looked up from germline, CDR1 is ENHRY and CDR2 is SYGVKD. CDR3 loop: CAISVGGPSSYEQYF. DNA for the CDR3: TGTGCCATCAGTGTCGGGGGTCCCAGCTCCTACGAGCAGTACTTC.

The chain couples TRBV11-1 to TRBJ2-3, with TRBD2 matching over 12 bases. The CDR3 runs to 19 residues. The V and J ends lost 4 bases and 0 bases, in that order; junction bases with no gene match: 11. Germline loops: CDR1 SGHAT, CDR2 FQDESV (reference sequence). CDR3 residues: CASSSATSGSFQSTDTQYF. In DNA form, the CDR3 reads TGTGCCAGCAGCTCGGCGACTAGCGGGAGTTTTCAAAGCACAGATACGCAGTATTTT.

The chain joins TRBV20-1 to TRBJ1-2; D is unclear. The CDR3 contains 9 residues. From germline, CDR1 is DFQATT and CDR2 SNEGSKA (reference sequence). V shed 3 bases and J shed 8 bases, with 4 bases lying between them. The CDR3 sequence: CSASFGYTF. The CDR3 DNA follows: TGCAGTGCTAGTTTCGGCTACACCTTC.